A selection of T cell receptor beta chains follows, all from one sample in a study of blood T cell repertoires in COVID-19. Profiled with immunoSEQ multiplex PCR; TCRdb holds only in-frame clones, not every one. The sample yields hundreds of thousands of clones, around 90% seen once. The sample consisted of PBMCs or T cells enriched from blood (not recorded which). These receptors were obtained from a woman aged 25 to 39 who had recovered from COVID-19. Both conserved end residues are part of each CDR3. The D gene is left open where the match is weak. Only part of the rows carry a size: once, few, many, or a class if the clone is expanded.

J: TRBJ2-5
V: TRBV30
size: .
length: 14
D: TRBD2
DNA: TGTGCCTGGAGTGTACTTATCGGGGGGGAGACCCAGTACTTC
CDR3: CAWSVLIGGETQYF

J: TRBJ1-6
V: TRBV20-1
size: .
length: 15
D: .
DNA: TGCAGTGCTAGTTTTGGGAGCTCCTATAATTCACCCCTCCACTTT
CDR3: CSASFGSSYNSPLHF

J: TRBJ2-6
V: TRBV6-5
size: once
length: 14
D: .
DNA: TGTGCCAGCAAAGTACAGGGTGGGGCCAACGTCCTGACTTTC
CDR3: CASKVQGGANVLTF

J: TRBJ2-3
V: TRBV19
size: once
length: 15
D: .
DNA: TGTGCCAGTAGTATAATCAGGGGCCGCGCAGATACGCAGTATTTT
CDR3: CASSIIRGRADTQYF

J: TRBJ2-7
V: TRBV5-1
size: .
length: 16
D: .
DNA: TGCGCCAGCAGCTTGGGGTGGGCAAGTTTGCGCTACGAGCAGTACTTC
CDR3: CASSLGWASLRYEQYF

J: TRBJ2-1
V: TRBV19
size: .
length: 15
D: TRBD2
DNA: TGTGCCAGTAGTATAAGAGGACTAGTCAACAATGAGCAGTTCTTC
CDR3: CASSIRGLVNNEQFF

J: TRBJ1-2
V: TRBV30
size: few
length: 11
D: .
DNA: TGTGCCTGGGTACAGGGTTATGGCTACACCTTC
CDR3: CAWVQGYGYTF

J: TRBJ1-2
V: TRBV29-1
size: .
length: 15
D: .
DNA: TGCAGCGTCCTGCTCCCGGGACTCAAGAACTATGGCTACACCTTC
CDR3: CSVLLPGLKNYGYTF

J: TRBJ1-1
V: TRBV18
size: .
length: 14
D: .
DNA: TGTGCCAGCTCGCCGCAAAGAGGGAACACTGAAGCTTTCTTT
CDR3: CASSPQRGNTEAFF

J: TRBJ2-2
V: TRBV11-3
size: .
length: 18
D: .
DNA: TGTGCCAGCAGCCCCGCCCTCCCGGGAGACCTAAACACCGGGGAGCTGTTTTTT
CDR3: CASSPALPGDLNTGELFF

J: TRBJ2-2
V: TRBV3-1/TRBV3-2
size: .
length: 14
D: .
DNA: TGTGCCAGCAGCCTGTGGGACAATGGCGGGGAGCTGTTTTTT
CDR3: CASSLWDNGGELFF

J: TRBJ2-1
V: TRBV4-2
size: .
length: 17
D: TRBD2
DNA: TGTGCCAGCAGCCAAGAGGTGGGACTAGCGGGGGACAATGAGCAGTTCTTC
CDR3: CASSQEVGLAGDNEQFF

J: TRBJ1-2
V: TRBV10-3
size: once
length: 15
D: .
DNA: TGTGCCATCAGGACACAGGACATACTTAACTATGGCTACACCTTC
CDR3: CAIRTQDILNYGYTF

J: TRBJ2-1
V: TRBV20-1
size: once
length: 15
D: .
DNA: TGCAGTGCTAGTACCGCGTGGAGCTCCTACAATGAGCAGTTCTTC
CDR3: CSASTAWSSYNEQFF

J: TRBJ1-2
V: TRBV5-1
size: .
length: 15
D: TRBD1
DNA: TGCGCCAGCAGCAGGGGACAGGCACTCAACTATGGCTACACCTTC
CDR3: CASSRGQALNYGYTF

J: TRBJ1-2
V: TRBV27
size: .
length: 16
D: .
DNA: TGTGCCAGCAGTTTATCTGGCAGGGGTACCAACTATGGCTACACCTTC
CDR3: CASSLSGRGTNYGYTF

J: TRBJ2-7
V: TRBV6-5
size: .
length: 15
D: TRBD1
DNA: TGTGCCAGCAGAGATTACAGGGGATATTCTATCGAGCAGTACTTC
CDR3: CASRDYRGYSIEQYF

J: TRBJ1-4
V: TRBV7-2
size: .
length: 13
D: .
DNA: TGTGCCAGCAGCTTAAGGGGGAATGAAAAACTGTTTTTT
CDR3: CASSLRGNEKLFF

J: TRBJ1-1
V: TRBV19
size: .
length: 11
D: .
DNA: TGTGCCAGTAGAGATGGAGGGGAGGCTTTCTTT
CDR3: CASRDGGEAFF

J: TRBJ1-1
V: TRBV19
size: .
length: 13
D: .
DNA: TGTGCCAGTAGTATAGATCTGAGGGTCGCAGCTTTCTTT
CDR3: CASSIDLRVAAFF

J: TRBJ2-5
V: TRBV28
size: .
length: 15
D: TRBD2
DNA: TGTGCCAGCAGTTTTATGGGAGGGAGTGGGGAGACCCAGTACTTC
CDR3: CASSFMGGSGETQYF

J: TRBJ1-5
V: TRBV2
size: .
length: 14
D: .
DNA: TGTGCCAGCAGTGAATTGTATAGCAATCAGCCCCAGCATTTT
CDR3: CASSELYSNQPQHF

J: TRBJ2-2
V: TRBV9
size: .
length: 16
D: .
DNA: TGTGCCAGCAGCGCAAGGGGACGGGAGTACACCGGGGAGCTGTTTTTT
CDR3: CASSARGREYTGELFF

J: TRBJ1-1
V: TRBV12-5
size: .
length: 12
D: .
DNA: TGTGCTAGTGGTTTGGCCTTTACTGAAGCTTTCTTT
CDR3: CASGLAFTEAFF

J: TRBJ1-1
V: TRBV25-1
size: once
length: 13
D: TRBD1
DNA: TGTGCCAGCGGAAAAGGGGGCATTACTGAAGCTTTCTTT
CDR3: CASGKGGITEAFF

J: TRBJ2-2
V: TRBV4-3
size: .
length: 17
D: TRBD2
DNA: TGCGCCAGCAGCCAAGGGCCGGGACTAGTGGTAGGCGGGGAGCTGTTTTTT
CDR3: CASSQGPGLVVGGELFF

J: TRBJ1-1
V: TRBV24-1
size: .
length: 13
D: .
DNA: TGTGCCACCAGTGATTCAACTGAATCTGAAGCTTTCTTT
CDR3: CATSDSTESEAFF

J: TRBJ1-6
V: TRBV7-8
size: .
length: 14
D: .
DNA: TGTGCCAGCAGCCAGGGGCCCTATAATTCACCCCTCCACTTT
CDR3: CASSQGPYNSPLHF

J: TRBJ2-5
V: TRBV7-9
size: .
length: 14
D: .
DNA: TGTGCCAGCAGCTCAACAGGGAACCAAGAGACCCAGTACTTC
CDR3: CASSSTGNQETQYF

J: TRBJ1-1
V: TRBV14
size: .
length: 14
D: .
DNA: TGTGCCAGCAGCCAGATCATGGGCCCGACTGAAGCTTTCTTT
CDR3: CASSQIMGPTEAFF

J: TRBJ1-1
V: TRBV7-9
size: .
length: 14
D: .
DNA: TGTGCCAGCAGCTTGTCTGGTAGTGGCACTGAAGCTTTCTTT
CDR3: CASSLSGSGTEAFF

J: TRBJ2-3
V: TRBV11-2
size: .
length: 18
D: TRBD2
DNA: TGTGCCAGCAGCTTAGGGCGGGCGGGGGGCCTTTACACAGATACGCAGTATTTT
CDR3: CASSLGRAGGLYTDTQYF

J: TRBJ1-4
V: TRBV5-1
size: once
length: 15
D: TRBD1
DNA: TGCGCCAGCAGCCCAACAGGGGTGTTTGGGGAAAAACTGTTTTTT
CDR3: CASSPTGVFGEKLFF

J: TRBJ1-2
V: TRBV28
size: .
length: 16
D: TRBD1
DNA: TGTGCCAGCAGTTTACTAGGGGGACAGGGGGCGATTGGCTACACCTTC
CDR3: CASSLLGGQGAIGYTF

J: TRBJ1-5
V: TRBV19
size: .
length: 15
D: .
DNA: TGTGCCAGTAGTATAGATCGTAGGGAGTCTCAGCCCCAGCATTTT
CDR3: CASSIDRRESQPQHF

J: TRBJ1-1
V: TRBV5-1
size: .
length: 18
D: .
DNA: TGCGCCAGCAGCCAACCCTCAGGGGTAAGAAACTCGAACACTGAAGCTTTCTTT
CDR3: CASSQPSGVRNSNTEAFF

J: TRBJ2-7
V: TRBV20-1
size: .
length: 14
D: TRBD2
DNA: TGCAGTGCTAGTAGACTAGCGGGTTCCTACGAGCAGTACTTC
CDR3: CSASRLAGSYEQYF

J: TRBJ1-2
V: TRBV4-1
size: .
length: 15
D: .
DNA: TGCGCCAGCAGCCAAGATCCCACAGGCAACTATGGCTACACCTTC
CDR3: CASSQDPTGNYGYTF

J: TRBJ1-2
V: TRBV24-1
size: .
length: 14
D: TRBD1
DNA: TGTGCCACCAGTGCTACAGGGGGCGCGCGGGGCTACACCTTC
CDR3: CATSATGGARGYTF

J: TRBJ1-1
V: TRBV28
size: .
length: 14
D: TRBD1
DNA: TGTGCCAGCACTTTAAGACAGGGAGCCACTGAAGCTTTCTTT
CDR3: CASTLRQGATEAFF

J: TRBJ1-2
V: TRBV18
size: .
length: 17
D: TRBD1
DNA: TGTGCCAGCTCACCTAAACCGGGACAGGGCAGTAGCTATGGCTACACCTTC
CDR3: CASSPKPGQGSSYGYTF

J: TRBJ2-1
V: TRBV10-3
size: .
length: 16
D: TRBD2
DNA: TGTGCCATCAGTGAGGGACTAGCGGGTCTCTACAATGAGCAGTTCTTC
CDR3: CAISEGLAGLYNEQFF

J: TRBJ2-7
V: TRBV2
size: once
length: 13
D: TRBD2
DNA: TGTGCCAGCAGCGCGGGGGACTTCCGCGAGCAGTACTTC
CDR3: CASSAGDFREQYF

J: TRBJ2-3
V: TRBV18
size: few
length: 16
D: TRBD1
DNA: TGTGCCAGCTCACTGAGGACAGGGGGCGCGGTAGATACGCAGTATTTT
CDR3: CASSLRTGGAVDTQYF

J: TRBJ1-2
V: TRBV6-5
size: .
length: 16
D: TRBD1
DNA: TGTGCCAGCAGTTACTCCCACACAGGGGGAAACTATGGCTACACCTTC
CDR3: CASSYSHTGGNYGYTF

J: TRBJ1-5
V: TRBV7-2
size: .
length: 15
D: .
DNA: TGTGCCAGCAGCCCCACAAGTGATAGCAATCAGCCCCAGCATTTT
CDR3: CASSPTSDSNQPQHF

J: TRBJ2-1
V: TRBV7-2
size: .
length: 18
D: TRBD2
DNA: TGTGCCAGCAGCTTAGGGCCTAGCGGGGCTCCCCTCTACAATGAGCAGTTCTTC
CDR3: CASSLGPSGAPLYNEQFF

J: TRBJ1-2
V: TRBV30
size: .
length: 12
D: .
DNA: TGTGCCTGGATGGGGGACTCCCATGGCTACACCTTC
CDR3: CAWMGDSHGYTF

J: TRBJ1-2
V: TRBV7-2
size: .
length: 14
D: .
DNA: TGTGCCAGCAGCCCCGGAGGGAATTTCTATGGCTACACCTTC
CDR3: CASSPGGNFYGYTF

J: TRBJ2-3
V: TRBV28
size: .
length: 13
D: .
DNA: TGTGCCAGCAGTCCTAGGGGTGGAGATACGCAGTATTTT
CDR3: CASSPRGGDTQYF

J: TRBJ2-7
V: TRBV7-9
size: once
length: 14
D: TRBD1
DNA: TGTGCCAGCAGCTTAAGGGACAGGCCCTACGAGCAGTACTTC
CDR3: CASSLRDRPYEQYF

J: TRBJ1-4
V: TRBV27
size: .
length: 15
D: .
DNA: TGTGCCAGCGCATACCAGGGTCTCTCTAATGAAAAACTGTTTTTT
CDR3: CASAYQGLSNEKLFF

J: TRBJ1-2
V: TRBV18
size: .
length: 16
D: TRBD1
DNA: TGTGCCAGCTCACCACAGCGTGGACAGGGAAACTATGGCTACACCTTC
CDR3: CASSPQRGQGNYGYTF

J: TRBJ1-1
V: TRBV5-1
size: .
length: 13
D: TRBD1
DNA: TGCGCCAGCAGCTTGCGACAGGGCGTTGAAGCTTTCTTT
CDR3: CASSLRQGVEAFF